The 26 T cell receptor beta chains given below trace back to one sample, sequenced in a study of radiotherapy plus CTLA-4 blockade in lung cancer. The method was immunoSEQ multiplex PCR; TCRdb's version includes in-frame clones alone and lacks a portion of them. The sample has some 67,000 clones; 70% to 80% are singletons. The material was peripheral blood, obtained from a patient treated with radiotherapy plus ipilimumab. All receptors derive from a human donor with non-small cell lung cancer whose response to radiotherapy plus ipilimumab could not be evaluated. Some clones in this sample may be carry-over from other donors' samples.

The rearrangement links TRBV6-5 to TRBJ2-5; 7 bases are a match to TRBD1. Per germline, CDR1 MNHEY and CDR2 SVGAGI. V dropped 5 bases and J dropped 5; count of bases not matched to a gene: 11. This CDR3 region has 15 residues. The CDR3 here is CASSPDRAPGETQYF. CDR3 DNA: TGTGCCAGCAGTCCCGACAGGGCTCCGGGGGAGACCCAGTACTTC.

The chain links TRBV25-1 to TRBJ2-5; D not resolved. The CDR3 is 15 residues long. Germline V gene data show CDR1 as MGHDK and CDR2 as SYGVNS. The V end was cut by 0 bases, the J end by 1 base, with 9 bases between. Here the CDR3 reads CASSEYHELQETQYF. The CDR3, as DNA: TGTGCCAGCAGTGAATATCACGAGCTCCAAGAGACCCAGTACTTC.

This chain connects TRBV4-1 to TRBJ2-1; 9 nucleotides agree with TRBD1. The length of the CDR3 is 14 residues. From germline, CDR1 is MGHRA and CDR2 YSYEKL. Trimming cost V 4 bases and J 8 bases; bases outside gene matches: 6. The CDR3 DNA is TGCGCCAGCAGCCTCCCGGACAGGGGTTATGAGCAGTTCTTC. Residues: CASSLPDRGYEQFF.

The chain is built from TRBV19 and TRBJ2-1; weak D call: TRBD1 (6 bases). Germline CDR1 LNHDA, CDR2 SQIVND (reference sequence). V gave up 2 bases and J gave up 6 bases, with 14 bases separating them. This CDR3 comprises 15 residues. The CDR3 nucleotides read TGTGCCAGTAGTATAATGTGGCAGGGGCCCAATGAGCAGTTCTTC. It specifies CASSIMWQGPNEQFF.

The chain has TRBV29-1 and TRBJ2-3, with 7 bases lining up with TRBD2. Losses at the gene ends were 1 base for V and 6 bases for J; bases not matched to a gene: 13. The CDR3 spans 16 residues. Germline CDR1 SQVTM, CDR2 ANQGSEA. This chain's CDR3 is CSVEGGGMKPQDTQYF. CDR3 in DNA: TGCAGCGTTGAAGGGGGGGGTATGAAGCCCCAGGATACGCAGTATTTT.

The chain employs TRBV7-2 and TRBJ1-2; 7 positions match TRBD1. From germline, CDR1 is SGHTA and CDR2 FQGNSA. J lost 2 bases, V lost 1 base, and 4 bases had no gene match. This CDR3 region has 15 residues. CDR3 in amino acids: CASSLGQGLNYGYTF. The CDR3 DNA reads TGTGCCAGCAGCTTAGGACAGGGATTGAACTATGGCTACACCTTC. The entire variable domain, with the rest obtained from reference TRBV7-2 and TRBJ1-2, is as follows: GAGVSQSPSNKVTEKGKDVELRCDPISGHTALYWYRQSLGQGLEFLIYFQGNSAPDKSGLPSDRFSAERTGGSVSTLTIQRTQQEDSAVYLCASSLGQGLNYGYTFGSGTRLTVV.

This chain joins TRBV5-4 and TRBJ1-4, with 7 bases that match TRBD1. Germline trimming cut 1 base from V and 8 bases from J; bases unmatched to any gene: 8. CDR3 length equals 15 residues. Germline CDR1 and CDR2: SGHNT and YYREEE (reference sequence). This CDR3 is CASSLIGQEKEKLFF. CDR3 DNA: TGTGCCAGCAGCTTGATAGGACAGGAGAAGGAAAAACTGTTTTTT.

In regard to this clone: The conserved phenylalanine or tryptophan is not found at the CDR3 terminus, so this likely reflects a read error. The DNA is left out, because the CDR3 cannot be placed on it with certainty; the CDR3 is given as TCRdb lists it. The chain joins TRBV4-3 to TRBJ1-6; TRBD1 is the table's D call and was not checked against the DNA. Per the germline V gene, CDR1 is LGHNA and CDR2 is YSLEER. The CDR3 is 13 residues long, counting both termini. The CDR3: CASSQDLGTGALL.

This clone was picked up one time. The rearrangement links TRBV7-2 to TRBJ2-1; a weak D match, TRBD1 (5 bases). The ends were cut back, 6 bases at V and 7 bases at J, with 10 bases in the middle. The germline V gene encodes CDR1 SGHTA and CDR2 FQGNSA. This CDR3 has 12 residues. The CDR3 nucleotides read TGTGCCAGCAGGTCTAGGGGTAATGAGCAGTTCTTC. It translates to CASRSRGNEQFF. Using reference TRBV7-2 and TRBJ2-1 for the parts outside the CDR3, the full variable domain is GAGVSQSPSNKVTEKGKDVELRCDPISGHTALYWYRQSLGQGLEFLIYFQGNSAPDKSGLPSDRFSAERTGGSVSTLTIQRTQQEDSAVYLCASRSRGNEQFFGPGTRLTVL.

As concerns this clone: The DNA is left out, because the CDR3 cannot be placed on it with certainty; the CDR3 is given as TCRdb lists it. The chain couples TRBV6-5 to TRBJ2-7; the D call in the table, TRBD2, was not verified against the DNA. Germline loops: CDR1 MNHEY, CDR2 SVGAGI. Inclusive of both ends, the CDR3 amounts to 13 amino acids. CDR3 protein: CASRPWGEGASYF.

CDR3 DNA: TGTGCCAGCAGTTTTTCTTCGGGACTGGGCGAGTTCTTC. Encoded protein: CASSFSSGLGEFF. The V and J genes are TRBV27 and TRBJ2-1, with TRBD2 as a possible D gene (6 bases). V lost 3 bases, J lost 14 bases, and 17 bases lay in between. The CDR3 covers 13 residues. From germline, CDR1 is MNHEY and CDR2 SMNVEV (reference sequence).

The V gene is TRBV9, the J gene TRBJ1-2, with D perhaps TRBD1 (6 bases). The CDR3 is made up of 13 amino acids. Germline V lookup: CDR1 SGDLS, CDR2 YYNGEE. V was trimmed by 4 bases and J by 2 bases, leaving 9 bases between them. In DNA, the CDR3 is TGTGCCAGCAGCCTCGGGACAAACTATGGCTACACCTTC. Translating it yields CASSLGTNYGYTF.

As for this clone: A read error may produce the germline difference seen at one junction end. The sample contains more than one DNA sequence encoding this CDR3. The chain combines TRBV5-1 with TRBJ1-6; 7 nucleotides agree with TRBD1. Germline values: CDR1 SGHRS, CDR2 YFSETQ. This CDR3 has 14 amino acids. Written as DNA, the CDR3 is TGCGCCAGCAGCTTAACAGGGGATAATTCCCCCCTCCACTTT. Its protein is CASSLTGDNSPLHF.

V gene TRBV4-3 combines with J gene TRBJ1-6; 9 bases are shared with TRBD1. V was clipped by 4 bases and J by 8 bases; unmatched bases: 3. This CDR3 has 14 residues. Germline V lookup: CDR1 LGHNA, CDR2 YSLEER. The CDR3 protein is CASSPRTGDSPLHF. CDR3 in DNA: TGCGCCAGCAGCCCCCGGACAGGGGATTCACCCCTCCACTTT.

The sample holds one count of this clone. The rearrangement uses TRBV6-5 and TRBJ2-7; 7 positions agree with TRBD1. The CDR3 contains 14 residues. Looked up from germline, CDR1 is MNHEY and CDR2 is SVGAGI. With 0 bases clipped from V and 4 bases from J, the junction kept 3 bases outside the gene matches. DNA for the CDR3: TGTGCCAGCAGTTACTCGGGCAGGGGGTACGAGCAGTACTTC. Protein product: CASSYSGRGYEQYF.

V is TRBV18 and J is TRBJ2-7, with 10 bases fitting TRBD1. Looked up from germline, CDR1 is KGHSH and CDR2 is LQKENI. The CDR3 is 15 residues long. V lost 6 bases, J lost 2 bases, and 7 bases stayed unmatched. The CDR3 DNA sequence: TGTGCCAGCTCGCGCGGGACAGGGGTTACCTACGAGCAGTACTTC. It specifies CASSRGTGVTYEQYF.

This clone was observed a single time. The chain recombines TRBV19 with TRBJ1-1; TRBD1 aligns across 9 bases. The CDR3 contains 14 residues. Losses at the gene ends were 4 bases for V and 2 bases for J; bases not matched to a gene: 2. The V gene's germline CDR1 is LNHDA and CDR2 SQIVND (reference sequence). CDR3 DNA sequence: TGTGCCAGTAGTAACAGGGGGCCCAACACTGAAGCTTTCTTT. It is translated as CASSNRGPNTEAFF.

The V call is TRBV10-3, the J call TRBJ1-3, with D hard to call. V was trimmed by 3 bases and J by 0 bases, leaving 9 bases between them. This CDR3 has 15 amino acids. Germline CDR1 ENHRY, CDR2 SYGVKD. Here the CDR3 reads CAISDPLRSGNTIYF. CDR3 in DNA: TGTGCCATCAGTGATCCCCTCCGCTCTGGAAACACCATATATTTT.

V is TRBV27 and J is TRBJ2-1; 10 positions match TRBD1. The CDR3 is 16 residues long. V lost 3 bases, J lost 9 bases, and 11 bases stayed unmatched. CDR1 is MNHEY, CDR2 SMNVEV, per germline (reference sequence). In nucleotides, the CDR3 is TGTGCCAGCAGTTTGGGACAGGGGCCAAGGCAGGGTGAGCAGTTCTTC. Amino acid sequence: CASSLGQGPRQGEQFF.

J is TRBJ2-3 and V is TRBV4-2; the match to TRBD2 covers 15 bases. The V segment lost 3 bases and the J segment 0 bases; nucleotides outside the gene matches: 10. From germline, CDR1 is LGHNA and CDR2 YNFKEQ. The length of the CDR3 is 20 residues. The CDR3 region is CASSHPTGLAGGLSTDTQYF. DNA for the CDR3: TGTGCCAGCAGCCACCCCACCGGACTAGCGGGGGGGCTTAGCACAGATACGCAGTATTTT.

The V call is TRBV30, the J call TRBJ2-1; maybe TRBD2 (5 bases). V lost 2 bases and J 0 bases, leaving 8 bases between the germline ends. This CDR3 is built from 14 residues. CDR1 and CDR2 from the germline V gene are GTSNPN and SVGIG (reference sequence). In DNA, the CDR3 is TGTGCCTGGAGTATGGGGAGCTCCTACAATGAGCAGTTCTTC. Protein product: CAWSMGSSYNEQFF.

The chain joins TRBV5-1 to TRBJ2-7, with D hard to call. The germline gives CDR1 SGHRS, CDR2 YFSETQ. V was shortened by 0 bases and J by 5 bases, with 9 bases between the two germline ends. The CDR3 consists of 13 residues. The CDR3 is CASSLASRNEQYF. The CDR3 bases are TGCGCCAGCAGCTTGGCTAGTAGGAACGAGCAGTACTTC.

V usage is TRBV6-1 and J usage is TRBJ1-2; D is perhaps TRBD1 (6 bases). Germline CDR1 and CDR2: MNHNS and SASEGT. With 5 bases removed from V and 8 bases from J, the gap between germline ends came to 15 bases. The CDR3 has 13 residues. The CDR3 nucleotides are TGTGCCAGCAGTAAGCAGGGGCTCTGGGGCTACACCTTC. Its protein is CASSKQGLWGYTF.

V gene TRBV9 combines with J gene TRBJ2-5; no clear D gene. The germline V and J ends were trimmed by 0 bases and 5 bases, with 8 bases remaining between them. Germline CDR1 is SGDLS and CDR2 is YYNGEE. The CDR3 runs to 13 residues. CDR3 nucleotide sequence: TGTGCCAGCAGCGTAGACAGTGGGGAGACCCAGTACTTC. Translated: CASSVDSGETQYF. Together with reference TRBV9 and TRBJ2-5, the CDR3 gives the full variable domain: DSGVTQTPKHLITATGQRVTLRCSPRSGDLSVYWYQQSLDQGLQFLIQYYNGEERAKGNILERFSAQQFPDLHSELNLSSLELGDSALYFCASSVDSGETQYFGPGTRLLVL.

The V call is TRBV14, the J call TRBJ2-3, with 9 bases aligning to TRBD2. The length of the CDR3 is 15 residues. Germline assignment: CDR1 SGHDN and CDR2 FVKESK. Unmatched junction bases numbered 3, after V lost 4 bases and J lost 1 base. The CDR3: CASSPSSGGTDTQYF. CDR3 bases: TGTGCCAGCAGCCCGTCTAGCGGGGGCACAGATACGCAGTATTTT.

The V and J genes are TRBV5-6 and TRBJ1-2, with D possibly matching TRBD1 (6 bases). Per the germline V gene, CDR1 is SGHDT and CDR2 is YYEEEE. Trimming took off 0 bases at V and 8 bases at J, with 17 bases between the two ends. The CDR3 runs 15 residues. DNA of the CDR3: TGTGCCAGCAGCTTGGTCGTGCGGACAGAGGCAGGCTACACCTTC. Translated: CASSLVVRTEAGYTF.